The rows below give T cell receptor beta chains drawn from one sample of a study of identical twins. TCRdb independently ran MiXCR on the 5' RACE reads; one entry per CDR3 protein. The table has a few hundred thousand distinct CDR3 sequences, approximately 8.8% seen once. Material: naive T cells sorted from blood. All receptors derive from a woman in her forties or fifties in good health. The CDR3 runs from the conserved cysteine through the conserved F or W. D genes are given only for firm matches. Rows give clone size only sometimes, using once, few, many, or a class for an expanded clone.

TRBJ2-1	.	TRBV20-1	.	CSATINNEQFF	TGCAGTGCTACTATAAACAATGAGCAGTTCTTC
TRBJ2-5	.	TRBV4-1	many	CASSQVASSHSYQETQYF	TGCGCCAGCAGCCAAGTGGCCTCTAGCCACTCTTACCAAGAGACCCAGTACTTC
TRBJ1-1	.	TRBV13	few	CASSPLGEVMTEAFF	TGTGCCAGCAGCCCCCTGGGGGAGGTAATGACTGAAGCTTTCTTT
TRBJ2-6	.	TRBV6-5	.	CASTSTGSLSGANVLTF	TGTGCCAGCACCTCCACAGGGTCTCTCTCTGGGGCCAACGTCCTGACTTTC
TRBJ1-1	.	TRBV25-1	few	CASSEGGGPEAFF	TGTGCCAGCAGTGAAGGGGGGGGGCCTGAAGCTTTCTTT
TRBJ2-3	.	TRBV5-6	.	CASSSRDTGLDTQYF	TGTGCCAGCAGCTCCCGGGACACGGGTTTGGATACGCAGTATTTT
TRBJ1-5	.	TRBV24-1	many	CATSDGGRGGPQPQHF	TGTGCCACCAGTGATGGAGGAAGGGGAGGGCCTCAGCCCCAGCATTTT
TRBJ1-1	.	TRBV10-3	few	CAISEQGLATEAFF	TGTGCCATCAGTGAACAGGGTTTGGCCACTGAAGCTTTCTTT
TRBJ2-2	.	TRBV20-1	.	CSASDNTGELFF	TGCAGTGCTAGTGACAACACCGGGGAGCTGTTTTTT
TRBJ2-3	TRBD2	TRBV5-1	many	CASSLTGGPPDTQYF	TGCGCCAGCAGCTTGACGGGAGGGCCGCCAGATACGCAGTATTTT
TRBJ1-5	.	TRBV29-1	many	CSVADGINQPQHF	TGCAGCGTTGCGGACGGTATCAATCAGCCCCAGCATTTT
TRBJ1-5	.	TRBV4-1	.	CASSQDGSVGPQHF	TGCGCCAGCAGCCAAGATGGAAGCGTAGGGCCCCAGCATTTT
TRBJ2-2	.	TRBV5-1	many	CASSNGSLSGELFF	TGCGCCAGCAGCAACGGGAGCCTGAGCGGGGAGCTGTTTTTT
TRBJ2-3	TRBD1	TRBV7-8	many	CASSDGTGVGDTQYF	TGTGCCAGCAGCGACGGGACAGGGGTGGGGGATACGCAGTATTTT
TRBJ2-3	.	TRBV6-5	few	CASSPVEDTQYF	TGTGCCAGCAGCCCCGTGGAAGATACGCAGTATTTT
TRBJ2-1	.	TRBV11-2	.	CASSLGYYNEQFF	TGTGCCAGCAGCTTGGGATACTACAATGAGCAGTTCTTC
TRBJ2-5	.	TRBV5-1	.	CASSLGGVQQETQYF	TGCGCCAGCAGCTTGGGCGGGGTCCAACAAGAGACCCAGTACTTC
TRBJ2-2	TRBD1	TRBV29-1	few	CSVESQGAGGELFF	TGCAGCGTGGAATCACAGGGGGCGGGCGGGGAGCTGTTTTTT
TRBJ2-2	TRBD1	TRBV10-2	few	CASSDYTGTGGPTGELFF	TGCGCCAGCAGTGATTATACCGGGACAGGGGGCCCCACCGGGGAGCTGTTTTTT
TRBJ2-3	TRBD2	TRBV24-1	few	CATSDSGTSGNPDTQYF	TGTGCCACCAGTGATTCCGGGACTAGCGGGAACCCAGATACGCAGTATTTT
TRBJ2-1	TRBD2	TRBV19	.	CASSISRDGGEFF	TGTGCCAGTAGTATTTCGAGGGACGGGGGGGAGTTCTTC
TRBJ2-2	.	TRBV7-9	many	CASSLAVTGELFF	TGTGCCAGCAGCTTAGCCGTTACCGGGGAGCTGTTTTTT
TRBJ1-4	.	TRBV20-1	many	CSARPTYGTDEKLFF	TGCAGTGCTAGACCTACCTACGGGACGGATGAAAAACTGTTTTTT
TRBJ2-3	.	TRBV5-1	many	CASSLPRGLSTDTQYF	TGCGCCAGCAGCCTCCCTAGGGGCCTTAGCACAGATACGCAGTATTTT
TRBJ2-1	TRBD2	TRBV5-1	few	CASSQGLAARKYNEQFF	TGCGCCAGCAGCCAAGGACTAGCCGCAAGGAAGTACAATGAGCAGTTCTTC
TRBJ2-1	.	TRBV2	.	CASSVYSRGSSYNEQFF	TGTGCCAGCAGTGTCTACTCCAGGGGTAGCTCCTACAATGAGCAGTTCTTC
TRBJ2-5	.	TRBV12-3/TRBV12-4	.	CASSLMETETQYF	TGTGCCAGCAGTTTAATGGAAACAGAGACCCAGTACTTC
TRBJ2-3	.	TRBV5-1	many	CASSFNRDVDTQYF	TGCGCCAGCAGCTTTAACCGGGATGTAGATACGCAGTATTTT
TRBJ1-1	.	TRBV4-1	.	CASSYKTGLDTEAFF	TGCGCCAGCAGCTATAAGACAGGCCTTGACACTGAAGCTTTCTTT
TRBJ2-2	TRBD2	TRBV10-1	many	CASSGSGRPQTGELFF	TGCGCCAGCAGTGGTAGCGGGAGGCCTCAAACCGGGGAGCTGTTTTTT
TRBJ2-5	TRBD1	TRBV5-1	many	CASSPWTGQETQYF	TGCGCCAGCAGCCCCTGGACAGGCCAAGAGACCCAGTACTTC
TRBJ2-3	.	TRBV6-1	few	CASGGQTDTQYF	TGTGCCAGCGGGGGCCAGACAGATACGCAGTATTTT
TRBJ1-5	.	TRBV20-1	.	CSAITGINNQPQHF	TGCAGTGCTATAACAGGGATTAACAATCAGCCCCAGCATTTT
TRBJ2-7	TRBD2	TRBV5-1	.	CASSPEREFSYEQYF	TGCGCCAGCAGCCCCGAGCGGGAGTTTTCCTACGAGCAGTACTTC
TRBJ1-4	.	TRBV5-1	.	CASRQGSGEKLFF	TGCGCCAGCAGGCAGGGTTCGGGTGAAAAACTGTTTTTT
TRBJ2-5	.	TRBV29-1	many	CSAERGQETQYF	TGCAGCGCCGAGAGGGGGCAAGAGACCCAGTACTTC
TRBJ2-1	.	TRBV5-1	few	CASSGRLMTSYNEQFF	TGCGCCAGCAGCGGGCGTCTGATGACCTCCTACAATGAGCAGTTCTTC
TRBJ1-2	.	TRBV6-2/TRBV6-3	many	CASSYHPLGYTF	TGTGCCAGCAGTTACCATCCACTTGGCTACACCTTC
TRBJ2-7	.	TRBV11-3	.	CASSPWGRTSYEQYF	TGTGCCAGCAGCCCGTGGGGACGGACATCCTACGAGCAGTACTTC
TRBJ2-1	.	TRBV10-2	few	CATGFRQAYNEQFF	TGCGCCACAGGATTTCGACAGGCCTACAATGAGCAGTTCTTC
TRBJ2-1	TRBD2	TRBV2	few	CASSGIAGGLNEQFF	TGTGCCAGCAGTGGAATAGCGGGAGGGCTTAATGAGCAGTTCTTC
TRBJ1-2	.	TRBV12-3/TRBV12-4	many	CASSLRPLTYGYTF	TGTGCCAGCAGTTTAAGACCATTAACCTATGGCTACACCTTC
TRBJ2-5	TRBD1	TRBV12-3/TRBV12-4	few	CASSNLGQGRGETQYF	TGTGCCAGCAGTAACCTAGGACAGGGAAGGGGAGAGACCCAGTACTTC
TRBJ2-1	TRBD1	TRBV12-3/TRBV12-4	.	CASSLIPDRAGNNEQFF	TGTGCCAGCAGTCTGATTCCGGACAGGGCTGGGAACAATGAGCAGTTCTTC
TRBJ2-7	.	TRBV14	.	CASSPGSPYEQYF	TGTGCCAGCAGCCCGGGATCCCCTTACGAGCAGTACTTC
TRBJ2-2	TRBD1	TRBV25-1	many	CASRSGTGETGELFF	TGTGCCAGCAGATCCGGGACAGGGGAGACCGGGGAGCTGTTTTTT
TRBJ2-1	.	TRBV5-1	.	CASSPIAASSYNEQFF	TGCGCCAGCAGCCCTATAGCGGCCAGCTCCTACAATGAGCAGTTCTTC
TRBJ2-6	.	TRBV18	.	CASSPGVAGANVLTF	TGTGCCAGCTCACCAGGGGTTGCTGGGGCCAACGTCCTGACTTTC
TRBJ2-6	.	TRBV7-9	.	CASSFVAGAQNSGANVLTF	TGTGCCAGCAGCTTTGTCGCAGGTGCCCAAAACTCTGGGGCCAACGTCCTGACTTTC
TRBJ1-3	.	TRBV7-9	few	CASSLVGRTNTIYF	TGTGCCAGCAGCTTAGTCGGCAGGACAAACACCATATATTTT
TRBJ1-1	.	TRBV6-6	many	CASSYVRAMRNTEAFF	TGTGCCAGCAGTTACGTCAGGGCGATGAGGAACACTGAAGCTTTCTTT
TRBJ2-1	.	TRBV29-1	many	CSVGGGQLNEQFF	TGCAGCGTTGGGGGCGGACAGCTTAATGAGCAGTTCTTC
TRBJ2-1	TRBD2	TRBV6-5	few	CASSYGLAGGGDEQFF	TGTGCCAGCAGTTACGGACTAGCGGGAGGGGGCGATGAGCAGTTCTTC